Following are 22 T cell receptor beta chains from one sample sequenced in a study of T cell repertoires in cytomegalovirus infection. TCRdb redid the calling of the reads with MiXCR, one entry per CDR3 protein. Of around 900,000 distinct CDR3 sequences listed, about 33% are singletons. Which antigens these TCRs recognize remains unknown. The material sequenced was cultured CD8+ T cells from PBMCs, taken from culture after CMV antigen stimulation. The receptor set was obtained from a human donor in good health (CMV status not recorded). Some clones in this sample may be carry-over from other donors' samples.

Worth noting for this clonotype: The junction differs from germline at one of its ends, possibly a read error. This sequence joins TRBV6-5 and TRBJ2-6; either TRBD1 or TRBD2 may supply D (6 bases each). This CDR3 comprises 17 residues. Germline CDR1 reads MNHEY; CDR2 reads SVGAGI. This CDR3 reads CVSNEGGSVSGANVLTF. DNA for the CDR3: TGTGTCAGCAACGAAGGGGGGTCCGTCTCTGGGGCCAACGTCCTGACTTTC.

This clonotype has ten or more counts. The rearrangement links TRBV6-2 or TRBV6-3 to TRBJ2-7; D not resolved. The CDR3 contains 11 residues. Looked up from germline, CDR1 is MNHEY and CDR2 is SVGEGT. V was clipped by 6 bases and J by 4 bases, with 7 bases between them. The CDR3 nucleotides are TGTGCCAGCAGCGCCACTTACGAGCAGTACTTC. Its translation: CASSATYEQYF.

This clonotype was recorded a few times. V gene TRBV12-3 or TRBV12-4 combines with J gene TRBJ1-1; D remains unclear. V lost 2 bases to trimming and J lost 3 bases, with 19 bases between them. The CDR3 runs to 17 residues. The CDR3 nucleotides read TGTGCCAGCAGTTTACCCCTGGGTAGGGTGGTAGACACTGAAGCTTTCTTT. It yields the protein CASSLPLGRVVDTEAFF.

This clonotype was recorded a few times. The chain joins TRBV4-3 to TRBJ1-1; D is ambiguous. V lost 1 base to trimming and J lost 4 bases, with 13 bases between them. Germline CDR1 and CDR2: LGHNA and YSLEER. CDR3 length: 15 amino acids. Here the CDR3 DNA reads TGCGCCAGCAGCCAAGCGATGGTCGGGCTCACTGAAGCTTTCTTT. It codes for CASSQAMVGLTEAFF.

This chain links TRBV9 with TRBJ2-1; 7 nucleotides match TRBD2. Trimming at V came to 3 bases and at J to 8 bases, leaving 8 bases not matched to a gene. Germline lookup yields CDR1 SGDLS and CDR2 YYNGEE. CDR3 length: 14 amino acids. CDR3 in amino acids: CASSEGLPLDEQFF. Here the CDR3 DNA reads TGTGCCAGCAGCGAGGGACTACCTCTGGATGAGCAGTTCTTC.

This clonotype appeared many times. The chain combines TRBV7-6 with TRBJ1-1, with TRBD1 matching 9 bases. The CDR3 runs to 15 residues. V trimming: 1 base; J trimming: 4 bases; junction bases outside the gene matches: 4. Germline V gene data show CDR1 as SGHVS and CDR2 as FNYEAQ. The CDR3 bases are TGTGCCAGCAGCTTAGAACAGGGGGCGAGCACTGAAGCTTTCTTT. It yields the protein CASSLEQGASTEAFF.

The V call is TRBV3-1, the J call TRBJ2-7; D is undetermined. V gave up 3 bases and J gave up 5 bases, with 11 bases separating them. Germline V gene lookup returns CDR1 LGHDT and CDR2 YNNKEL (reference sequence). The CDR3 runs 13 residues. Written as DNA, the CDR3 is TGTGCCAGCAGCCACTCTCCTGGGGACGAGCAGTACTTC. Its translation: CASSHSPGDEQYF.

The rearrangement joins TRBV7-6 to TRBJ2-5; possibly TRBD2 for D (6 bases). Trimming cost V 5 bases and J 0 bases, with 7 bases left between them. CDR1 is SGHVS and CDR2 is FNYEAQ in the germline V gene. This CDR3 has 13 residues. The DNA of the CDR3 is TGTGCCAGCAGCGGGGACTACCAAGAGACCCAGTACTTC. Translation gives CASSGDYQETQYF.

This chain uses TRBV28 with TRBJ2-7; 10 nucleotides line up with TRBD1. The CDR3 extends over 18 amino acids. From germline, CDR1 is MDHEN and CDR2 SYDVKM. Losses at the gene ends were 5 bases for V and 2 bases for J; bases not matched to a gene: 15. This CDR3 reads CASSTHTLRDRGTYEQYF. For the CDR3, the DNA is TGTGCCAGCAGTACACACACCCTCCGGGACAGGGGCACCTACGAGCAGTACTTC.

This clonotype was detected a few times. This rearrangement joins TRBV28 to TRBJ2-4, with 10 bases aligning to TRBD1. Trimming cost V 6 bases and J 6 bases; bases outside gene matches: 8. Germline loops: CDR1 MDHEN, CDR2 SYDVKM. The CDR3 covers 15 residues. The CDR3 region has the DNA TGTGCCAGCAGCACCCGGACAGGGGGACTAAACATTCAGTACTTC. Encoded protein: CASSTRTGGLNIQYF.

This clonotype came up a few times. The chain joins TRBV7-9 to TRBJ2-7; a weak D match, TRBD2 (6 bases). The CDR3 has 15 amino acids. V was cut by 5 bases and J by 0 bases, with 14 bases left in between. Germline CDR1 SEHNR, CDR2 FQNEAQ (reference sequence). CDR3 bases: TGTGCCAGCAGCCGAGGGGTGCGGGGCTCCTACGAGCAGTACGTC. It encodes CASSRGVRGSYEQYV.

This clonotype was picked up a small number of times. The V call is TRBV5-5, the J call TRBJ2-7; TRBD1 or TRBD2 may be the D gene (5 bases each). The V end lost 4 bases, the J end lost 3 bases, and 20 bases lay between the germline ends. CDR1 and CDR2 (germline): SGHKS, YYEKEE (reference sequence). This CDR3 is built from 16 residues. This chain's CDR3 is CASSQSGTDLGYEQYF. The CDR3 DNA sequence: TGTGCCAGCAGCCAATCCGGGACCGATTTAGGCTACGAGCAGTACTTC. Drawing the rest from reference TRBV5-5 and TRBJ2-7, the complete variable domain is DAGVTQSPTHLIKTRGQQVTLRCSPISGHKSVSWYQQVLGQGPQFIFQYYEKEERGRGNFPDRFSARQFPNYSSELNVNALLLGDSALYLCASSQSGTDLGYEQYFGPGTRLTVT.

This clonotype was counted at least ten times. The V call is TRBV7-2, the J call TRBJ1-5; D is uncertain. In germline, CDR1 is SGHTA, CDR2 FQGNSA. Trimming removed 1 base at V and 1 base at J, with 5 bases between. The CDR3 runs 14 residues. CDR3 DNA: TGTGCCAGCAGCTTAGAACGGAGCAATCAGCCCCAGCATTTT. Protein sequence: CASSLERSNQPQHF.

The V and J genes are TRBV5-1 and TRBJ2-1; 12 positions match TRBD2. Losses at the gene ends were 4 bases for V and 5 bases for J; bases not matched to a gene: 7. CDR1 is SGHRS and CDR2 is YFSETQ in the germline V gene. This CDR3 comprises 16 residues. CDR3 nucleotide sequence: TGCGCCAGCAGCGAGTATCTAGCGGGGGGGGACAATGAGCAGTTCTTC. Translated: CASSEYLAGGDNEQFF.

This clonotype was observed at least ten times. V is TRBV7-2 and J is TRBJ2-1; D unclear. Trimming cost V 5 bases and J 5 bases, with 13 bases left between them. This CDR3 is 14 amino acids long. CDR1 is SGHTA, CDR2 FQGNSA, per germline. CDR3: CASSPIGANNEQFF. CDR3 coding DNA: TGTGCCAGCAGCCCCATCGGCGCGAACAATGAGCAGTTCTTC. The whole variable domain, remainder taken from reference TRBV7-2 and TRBJ2-1, is GAGVSQSPSNKVTEKGKDVELRCDPISGHTALYWYRQSLGQGLEFLIYFQGNSAPDKSGLPSDRFSAERTGGSVSTLTIQRTQQEDSAVYLCASSPIGANNEQFFGPGTRLTVL.

This clonotype was observed a few times. J is TRBJ1-2 and V is TRBV4-1; 8 bases are a match to TRBD1. The germline V gene encodes CDR1 MGHRA and CDR2 YSYEKL. Trimming cost V 0 bases and J 7 bases; bases outside gene matches: 7. The length of the CDR3 is 15 residues. The CDR3 DNA reads as TGCGCCAGCAGCCAAGACAGCCCAGGGGGCTTTGGCTACACCTTC. Residues: CASSQDSPGGFGYTF.

The CDR3 coding sequence is TGTGCCAGCAGTACCACGACAGATACGCAGTATTTT. Amino acids: CASSTTTDTQYF. The chain combines TRBV27 with TRBJ2-3; the D is unclear. This CDR3 spans 12 amino acids. Germline values: CDR1 MNHEY, CDR2 SMNVEV (reference sequence). V was trimmed by 5 bases and J by 3 bases, leaving 6 bases between them.

The rearrangement joins TRBV19 to TRBJ2-1, with 9 bases that match TRBD1. V shed 1 base, J shed 10 bases, and the junction held 5 bases outside the gene matches. Germline CDR1 is LNHDA and CDR2 is SQIVND (reference sequence). CDR3 length equals 14 residues. This chain's CDR3 is CASSIVGQGEEQFF. Written as DNA, the CDR3 is TGTGCCAGTAGTATAGTGGGACAGGGAGAAGAGCAGTTCTTC.

Concerning this clonotype: The germline gene is not matched at one end of the junction; a read error may be the cause. V and J are TRBV7-4 and TRBJ2-1; the match to TRBD2 covers 12 bases. Germline lookup yields CDR1 SGHVT and CDR2 SQSDAQ. The length of the CDR3 is 18 residues. This CDR3 reads CAGSSPTSGGPSYNEQFF. As DNA, the CDR3 is TGTGCCGGCAGCTCCCCGACTAGCGGGGGACCCTCCTACAATGAGCAGTTCTTC.

This clonotype occurred many times. V usage is TRBV7-9 and J usage is TRBJ1-5; 7 nucleotides align to TRBD1. CDR3 length equals 14 residues. Germline CDR1 and CDR2: SEHNR and FQNEAQ (reference sequence). Trimming at V came to 5 bases and at J to 0 bases, leaving 1 base not matched to a gene. CDR3 coding DNA: TGTGCCAGCAGCCAGGGGGGTAGCAATCAGCCCCAGCATTTT. Its translation is CASSQGGSNQPQHF.

This clonotype was found a few times. The chain recombines TRBV19 with TRBJ1-5, with D possibly being TRBD1 (6 bases). The CDR3 is made up of 15 amino acids. Germline CDR1 LNHDA, CDR2 SQIVND (reference sequence). V was shortened by 6 bases and J by 3 bases, with 15 bases between the two germline ends. The CDR3 loop is CASSPRGGDNQPQHF. CDR3 sequence (DNA): TGTGCCAGTAGCCCGCGGGGGGGCGACAATCAGCCCCAGCATTTT.

This clonotype showed up just a few times. This rearrangement joins TRBV18 to TRBJ1-1; 8 bases fit TRBD1. Per the germline V gene, CDR1 is KGHSH and CDR2 is LQKENI. The CDR3 totals 16 residues. The V segment lost 4 bases and the J segment 0 bases; nucleotides outside the gene matches: 7. The CDR3 DNA is TGTGCCAGCTCACTAACAGGGGGGAACATGAACACTGAAGCTTTCTTT. This sequence encodes CASSLTGGNMNTEAFF.